These T cell receptor beta chains were read from a single sample in a study of T cell repertoires in cytomegalovirus infection. TCRdb redid the calling of the reads with MiXCR, one entry per CDR3 protein. This sample has 200,000 to 300,000 distinct CDR3 sequences; 8% to 9.5% occur once, and the top ten carry about 14%. Sequenced: PBMCs. The receptor set was obtained from a human donor in good health (CMV status not recorded). Some clones in this sample may be carry-over from other donors' samples. CDR3s include the opening cysteine and the closing phenylalanine or tryptophan. Each record gives: clone size, D gene, V gene, J gene, CDR3 protein, CDR3 DNA. A D gene is named only where the DNA matches it firmly. Size tells how often a clone was seen (once, few, many) or the class of an expanded clone, and some rows leave it out.

clone size: many
D gene: TRBD1
V gene: TRBV7-8
J gene: TRBJ1-2
CDR3 protein: CASSLVTPGQGGGYTF
CDR3 DNA: TGTGCCAGCAGCTTAGTGACCCCGGGACAGGGCGGCGGCTACACCTTC

clone size: few
D gene: TRBD1
V gene: TRBV19
J gene: TRBJ1-4
CDR3 protein: CASSMAGTGREKLFF
CDR3 DNA: TGTGCCAGTAGCATGGCGGGGACAGGGCGGGAAAAACTGTTTTTT

clone size: many
D gene: TRBD2
V gene: TRBV7-2
J gene: TRBJ2-2
CDR3 protein: CASSSQRGGTGELFF
CDR3 DNA: TGTGCCAGCAGCTCCCAGCGGGGGGGCACCGGGGAGCTGTTTTTT

clone size: few
D gene: NA
V gene: TRBV7-2
J gene: TRBJ2-5
CDR3 protein: CASSSGPMSIETQYF
CDR3 DNA: TGTGCCAGCAGCTCGGGACCTATGTCGATAGAGACCCAGTACTTC

clone size: few
D gene: NA
V gene: TRBV18
J gene: TRBJ1-4
CDR3 protein: CASSPYLGGGEKLFF
CDR3 DNA: TGTGCCAGCTCACCGTACTTGGGGGGCGGTGAAAAACTGTTTTTT

clone size: many
D gene: NA
V gene: TRBV7-6
J gene: TRBJ1-3
CDR3 protein: CASSLGVGQSGNTIYF
CDR3 DNA: TGTGCCAGCAGCTTAGGCGTCGGGCAATCTGGAAACACCATATATTTT

clone size: many
D gene: TRBD1
V gene: TRBV5-6
J gene: TRBJ2-3
CDR3 protein: CASSRGQRLDTQYF
CDR3 DNA: TGTGCCAGCAGCAGGGGACAGCGACTGGACACGCAGTATTTT

clone size: many
D gene: NA
V gene: TRBV7-2
J gene: TRBJ2-3
CDR3 protein: CASSLTGTTDTQYF
CDR3 DNA: TGTGCCAGCAGCTTAACAGGGACCACAGATACGCAGTATTTT

clone size: many
D gene: TRBD2
V gene: TRBV6-1
J gene: TRBJ2-1
CDR3 protein: CASTRDSGLKYNEQFF
CDR3 DNA: TGTGCCAGCACCCGGGATAGCGGGTTAAAGTACAATGAGCAGTTCTTC

clone size: many
D gene: TRBD1
V gene: TRBV7-6
J gene: TRBJ2-2
CDR3 protein: CASSLSDGTGIWTGELFF
CDR3 DNA: TGTGCCAGCAGCTTAAGCGATGGGACAGGGATTTGGACCGGGGAGCTGTTTTTT

clone size: NA
D gene: NA
V gene: TRBV7-2
J gene: TRBJ1-1
CDR3 protein: CASSFLIGPTEAFF
CDR3 DNA: TGTGCCAGCAGCTTCCTAATCGGGCCGACTGAAGCTTTCTTT

clone size: few
D gene: NA
V gene: TRBV12-3/TRBV12-4
J gene: TRBJ2-7
CDR3 protein: CASSLMTDEQYF
CDR3 DNA: TGTGCCAGCAGTTTAATGACAGACGAGCAGTACTTC

clone size: many
D gene: NA
V gene: TRBV7-2
J gene: TRBJ2-3
CDR3 protein: CASSSGRAFRTDTQYF
CDR3 DNA: TGTGCCAGCAGCTCTGGCAGGGCCTTCCGCACAGATACGCAGTATTTT

clone size: NA
D gene: NA
V gene: TRBV7-9
J gene: TRBJ1-2
CDR3 protein: CASSLAAESGYTF
CDR3 DNA: TGTGCCAGCAGCTTAGCGGCTGAGAGTGGCTACACCTTC

clone size: many
D gene: NA
V gene: TRBV11-3
J gene: TRBJ2-5
CDR3 protein: CASSFQGGETQYF
CDR3 DNA: TGTGCCAGCAGCTTCCAGGGAGGCGAGACCCAGTACTTC

clone size: few
D gene: NA
V gene: TRBV28
J gene: TRBJ1-2
CDR3 protein: CASSLSWAGGYTF
CDR3 DNA: TGTGCCAGCAGTTTGTCATGGGCGGGGGGCTACACCTTC

clone size: many
D gene: NA
V gene: TRBV11-1
J gene: TRBJ2-4
CDR3 protein: CASSPGEQLAKNIQYF
CDR3 DNA: TGTGCCAGCAGCCCTGGGGAGCAACTAGCCAAAAACATTCAGTACTTC

clone size: NA
D gene: TRBD1
V gene: TRBV5-1
J gene: TRBJ1-6
CDR3 protein: CASSPGVGGTGGSPLHF
CDR3 DNA: TGCGCCAGCAGCCCTGGAGTTGGCGGGACAGGGGGTTCACCCCTCCACTTT

clone size: many
D gene: TRBD2
V gene: TRBV7-2
J gene: TRBJ2-3
CDR3 protein: CASSLDSGRITQYF
CDR3 DNA: TGTGCCAGCAGCTTAGATAGCGGGAGGATTACGCAGTATTTT

clone size: NA
D gene: TRBD1
V gene: TRBV28
J gene: TRBJ2-2
CDR3 protein: CASSPGTGGPGELFF
CDR3 DNA: TGTGCCAGCAGTCCGGGGACAGGGGGCCCCGGGGAGCTGTTTTTT

clone size: few
D gene: NA
V gene: TRBV29-1
J gene: TRBJ1-1
CDR3 protein: CSVELGAAWTEAFF
CDR3 DNA: TGCAGCGTTGAACTGGGGGCTGCGTGGACTGAAGCTTTCTTT

clone size: few
D gene: NA
V gene: TRBV4-3
J gene: TRBJ2-7
CDR3 protein: CASSQDRVSGFRDEQYF
CDR3 DNA: TGCGCCAGCAGCCAAGATCGGGTTTCTGGGTTTCGTGACGAGCAGTACTTC

clone size: many
D gene: TRBD2
V gene: TRBV11-2
J gene: TRBJ2-7
CDR3 protein: CASSLRGGSTDGQYF
CDR3 DNA: TGTGCCAGCAGCTTAAGAGGCGGGAGCACCGACGGGCAGTACTTC

clone size: NA
D gene: NA
V gene: TRBV28
J gene: TRBJ1-2
CDR3 protein: CASSPSDAGRFYGYTF
CDR3 DNA: TGTGCCAGCAGCCCCTCGGATGCAGGGCGTTTCTATGGCTACACCTTC

clone size: many
D gene: NA
V gene: TRBV7-2
J gene: TRBJ1-2
CDR3 protein: CASSLASGDFGYTF
CDR3 DNA: TGTGCCAGCAGCTTAGCGTCGGGGGATTTTGGCTACACCTTC

clone size: many
D gene: NA
V gene: TRBV7-2
J gene: TRBJ2-2
CDR3 protein: CASRPQGLETGELFF
CDR3 DNA: TGTGCCAGCAGACCACAGGGATTGGAAACCGGGGAGCTGTTTTTT

clone size: few
D gene: TRBD2
V gene: TRBV29-1
J gene: TRBJ2-5
CDR3 protein: CSVSLGLAGETQYF
CDR3 DNA: TGCAGCGTCTCCCTGGGGCTAGCGGGAGAGACCCAGTACTTC

clone size: NA
D gene: TRBD1
V gene: TRBV20-1
J gene: TRBJ2-7
CDR3 protein: CSAAAGTGGREQYF
CDR3 DNA: TGCAGTGCTGCAGCAGGGACAGGGGGCCGAGAGCAGTACTTC

clone size: many
D gene: TRBD1
V gene: TRBV12-3/TRBV12-4
J gene: TRBJ1-3
CDR3 protein: CANSFRDSVGNTIYF
CDR3 DNA: TGTGCCAACAGTTTCCGGGACAGTGTTGGAAACACCATATATTTT

clone size: many
D gene: NA
V gene: TRBV14
J gene: TRBJ2-3
CDR3 protein: CASSQVVLVPDTQYF
CDR3 DNA: TGTGCCAGCAGCCAAGTTGTTCTAGTCCCAGATACGCAGTATTTT

clone size: many
D gene: TRBD1
V gene: TRBV7-2
J gene: TRBJ2-5
CDR3 protein: CASNKWGQGSGTQYF
CDR3 DNA: TGTGCCAGCAACAAATGGGGACAGGGGTCGGGGACCCAGTACTTC

clone size: NA
D gene: NA
V gene: TRBV2
J gene: TRBJ2-4
CDR3 protein: CASGGTVDYIQYF
CDR3 DNA: TGTGCCAGCGGCGGGACTGTCGACTACATTCAGTACTTC

clone size: NA
D gene: NA
V gene: TRBV7-9
J gene: TRBJ2-3
CDR3 protein: CASREVGDTQYF
CDR3 DNA: TGTGCCAGCCGTGAGGTCGGGGATACGCAGTATTTT

clone size: NA
D gene: NA
V gene: TRBV14
J gene: TRBJ2-1
CDR3 protein: CASSQGRGSHEQFF
CDR3 DNA: TGTGCCAGCAGCCAAGGACGAGGGTCACATGAGCAGTTCTTC

clone size: few
D gene: NA
V gene: TRBV19
J gene: TRBJ1-1
CDR3 protein: CASTSGARNTEAFF
CDR3 DNA: TGTGCCAGTACCTCGGGGGCCCGGAACACTGAAGCTTTCTTT

clone size: many
D gene: NA
V gene: TRBV12-3/TRBV12-4
J gene: TRBJ1-6
CDR3 protein: CASSSPSNSPLHF
CDR3 DNA: TGTGCCAGCAGTTCGCCGTCTAATTCACCCCTCCACTTT

clone size: many
D gene: NA
V gene: TRBV7-8
J gene: TRBJ1-1
CDR3 protein: CASTRIGTLGTMNTEAFF
CDR3 DNA: TGTGCCAGCACCCGAATCGGCACACTAGGGACCATGAACACTGAAGCTTTCTTT

clone size: few
D gene: NA
V gene: TRBV29-1
J gene: TRBJ1-1
CDR3 protein: CSSLGWTEAFF
CDR3 DNA: TGCAGCTCCTTAGGATGGACTGAAGCTTTCTTT

clone size: few
D gene: TRBD2
V gene: TRBV7-3
J gene: TRBJ2-1
CDR3 protein: CASSPGRGYNEQFF
CDR3 DNA: TGTGCCAGCAGCCCCGGGAGGGGGTACAATGAGCAGTTCTTC

clone size: many
D gene: NA
V gene: TRBV6-6
J gene: TRBJ1-6
CDR3 protein: CASQTPGREVAGGPLHF
CDR3 DNA: TGTGCCAGCCAAACCCCCGGCAGGGAAGTAGCGGGTGGTCCCCTCCACTTT

clone size: many
D gene: TRBD1
V gene: TRBV7-8
J gene: TRBJ1-2
CDR3 protein: CASSPGTGQGFGGYTF
CDR3 DNA: TGTGCCAGCAGCCCCGGGACGGGACAGGGGTTCGGGGGCTACACCTTC

clone size: NA
D gene: NA
V gene: TRBV4-2
J gene: TRBJ2-5
CDR3 protein: CASSLADEETQYF
CDR3 DNA: TGTGCCAGCAGTCTAGCAGACGAAGAGACCCAGTACTTC

clone size: many
D gene: NA
V gene: TRBV12-3/TRBV12-4
J gene: TRBJ1-5
CDR3 protein: CASSLGRVGTYNQPQHF
CDR3 DNA: TGTGCCAGCAGTTTAGGGCGAGTAGGAACCTATAATCAGCCCCAGCATTTT

clone size: many
D gene: NA
V gene: TRBV7-8
J gene: TRBJ2-3
CDR3 protein: CASSQDQGGDTQYF
CDR3 DNA: TGTGCCAGCAGCCAAGACCAGGGGGGAGATACGCAGTATTTT

clone size: few
D gene: NA
V gene: TRBV6-2/TRBV6-3
J gene: TRBJ1-2
CDR3 protein: CASSLTGNYGYTF
CDR3 DNA: TGTGCCAGCAGCCTCACAGGGAACTATGGCTACACCTTC

clone size: many
D gene: TRBD2
V gene: TRBV12-3/TRBV12-4
J gene: TRBJ2-3
CDR3 protein: CASKLLAGGPDTQYF
CDR3 DNA: TGTGCCAGCAAGCTACTAGCGGGAGGTCCAGATACGCAGTATTTT

clone size: many
D gene: NA
V gene: TRBV7-2
J gene: TRBJ1-6
CDR3 protein: CASSLPMGFGWVF
CDR3 DNA: TGTGCCAGCAGCCTTCCGATGGGTTTCGGGTGGGTTTTT

clone size: once
D gene: NA
V gene: TRBV7-6
J gene: TRBJ1-4
CDR3 protein: CASSHGRLNEKLFF
CDR3 DNA: TGTGCCAGCAGTCACGGACGGCTTAATGAAAAACTGTTTTTT

clone size: many
D gene: NA
V gene: TRBV7-2
J gene: TRBJ2-7
CDR3 protein: CASSLDKVSSYEQYF
CDR3 DNA: TGTGCCAGCAGCTTAGACAAGGTCAGCTCCTACGAGCAGTACTTC

clone size: many
D gene: TRBD1
V gene: TRBV7-2
J gene: TRBJ1-2
CDR3 protein: CASSLRSTGPYGYTF
CDR3 DNA: TGTGCCAGCAGCTTAAGGTCGACAGGGCCCTATGGCTACACCTTC

clone size: NA
D gene: NA
V gene: TRBV9
J gene: TRBJ2-3
CDR3 protein: CASSVGGIADTQYF
CDR3 DNA: TGTGCCAGCAGCGTAGGGGGGATAGCAGATACGCAGTATTTT

clone size: NA
D gene: TRBD1
V gene: TRBV20-1
J gene: TRBJ1-2
CDR3 protein: CSAPGGANYGYTF
CDR3 DNA: TGCAGTGCCCCAGGGGGCGCGAACTATGGCTACACCTTC

clone size: many
D gene: TRBD1
V gene: TRBV7-2
J gene: TRBJ1-5
CDR3 protein: CASSSTGTASGGPQHF
CDR3 DNA: TGTGCCAGCAGCTCGACCGGGACAGCCAGCGGGGGGCCCCAGCATTTT

clone size: many
D gene: TRBD2
V gene: TRBV6-4
J gene: TRBJ2-5
CDR3 protein: CASSPLAGGETQYF
CDR3 DNA: TGTGCCAGCAGCCCTCTAGCGGGGGGAGAGACCCAGTACTTC